This T cell receptor beta chain was retrieved from a study of blood T cells in healthy people across ages. Germline V gene data show CDR1 as SGHTA and CDR2 as FQGNSA. The CDR3 runs 14 residues. Germline trimming cut 3 bases from V and 5 bases from J; bases unmatched to any gene: 5. This clonotype was seen a handful of times. The authors ran a second PCR of roughly 6 to 12 cycles using a sample-barcoded 5' primer and a J-beta primer mix. TCRdb recomputed calls from the 5' RACE reads with MiXCR, one row per CDR3 protein. The data show about 930,000 distinct CDR3 sequences, about 28% seen once. The same specimen was also included in a second study, on T cells of mothers and their children. As that report states: Overlap in related mother-child pairs always slightly exceeded unrelated pairs, never significantly.

This receptor was obtained from a woman aged 40 to 50 in good health. The chain carries TRBV7-2 and TRBJ1-1, with 8 bases matching TRBD1. The sample was blood. DNA for the CDR3: TGTGCCAGCAGCTTTCAGGGGGCGCGGACTGAAGCTTTCTTT. Translated: CASSFQGARTEAFF.